The TCR beta chain described here comes from a study of neoadjuvant nivolumab and ipilimumab in lung cancer. Study results and caveats: Only a single major-pathologic-response sample was available for clonality analysis. Only a small number of samples underwent TCR sequencing.

Profiled with immunoSEQ multiplex PCR; TCRdb holds only in-frame clones, not every one. In the table there are around 24,000 clones, roughly 80% of which are singletons. This CDR3 region has 17 residues. Trimming cost V 7 bases and J 2 bases; bases outside gene matches: 11. Germline V gene sequence: CDR1 SGHNT, CDR2 YENEEA. A note on this clone: Its antigen is as yet unknown.

This sequence was found in an adult with non-small cell lung cancer. This chain uses TRBV11-3 with TRBJ2-6, with TRBD1 matching over 7 bases. The input for sequencing was tumor tissue, taken after neoadjuvant nivolumab, alone or with ipilimumab, at or shortly before surgery. CDR3 in DNA: TGTGCCAGCACCGGACTTGGGACAGCGCCTGGGGCCAACGTCCTGACTTTC. It translates to CASTGLGTAPGANVLTF.